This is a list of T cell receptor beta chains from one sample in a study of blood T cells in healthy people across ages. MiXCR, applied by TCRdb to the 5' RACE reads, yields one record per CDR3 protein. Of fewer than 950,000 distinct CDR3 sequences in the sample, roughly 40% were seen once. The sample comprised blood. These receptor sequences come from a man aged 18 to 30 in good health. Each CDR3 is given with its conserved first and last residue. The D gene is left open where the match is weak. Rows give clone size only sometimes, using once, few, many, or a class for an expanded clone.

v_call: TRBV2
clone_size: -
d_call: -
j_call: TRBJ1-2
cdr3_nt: TGTGCCAGCAGTATTCAGCGCTGCACCTTC
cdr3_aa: CASSIQRCTF

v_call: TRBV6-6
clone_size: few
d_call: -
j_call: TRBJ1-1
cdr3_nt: TGTGCCAGCAGTTACTCGAGGGATGGAACTGAAGCTTTCTTT
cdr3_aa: CASSYSRDGTEAFF

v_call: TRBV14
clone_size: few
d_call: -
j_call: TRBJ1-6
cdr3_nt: TGTGCCAGCAGCCACTCCGGGAATAATTCACCCCTCCACTTT
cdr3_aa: CASSHSGNNSPLHF

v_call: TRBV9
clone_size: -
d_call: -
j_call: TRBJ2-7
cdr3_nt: TGTGCCAGCAGCGTATCTGAGGAGTACGAGCAGTACTTC
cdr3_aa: CASSVSEEYEQYF

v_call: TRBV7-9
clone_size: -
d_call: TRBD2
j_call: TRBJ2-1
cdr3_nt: TGTGCCAGCGTCTGGGGGGGGGGCAATGAGCAGTTCTTC
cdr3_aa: CASVWGGGNEQFF

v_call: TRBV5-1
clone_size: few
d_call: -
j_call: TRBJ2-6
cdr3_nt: TGCGCCAGCAGCTTGGAGTGGATATCTGGGGCCAACGTCCTGACTTTC
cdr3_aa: CASSLEWISGANVLTF

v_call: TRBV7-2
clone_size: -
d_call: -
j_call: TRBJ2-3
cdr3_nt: TGTGCCAGCAGCTTAGCGGAGGGGTCAGGTACGCAGTATTTT
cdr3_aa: CASSLAEGSGTQYF

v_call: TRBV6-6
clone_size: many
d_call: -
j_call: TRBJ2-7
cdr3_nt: TGTGCCAGCAGTTCAACCAAAGGACCCTACGAGCAGTACTTC
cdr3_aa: CASSSTKGPYEQYF

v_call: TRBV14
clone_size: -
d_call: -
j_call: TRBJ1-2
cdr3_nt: TGTGCCAGCAGCCAAGTGTGGGGGGATGGCTACACCTTC
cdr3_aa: CASSQVWGDGYTF

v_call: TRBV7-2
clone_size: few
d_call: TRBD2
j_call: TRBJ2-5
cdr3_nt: TGTGCCAGCAGCTTAGTGGGTCGCGGGGGGGCCGAGGTTGAGACCCAGTACTTC
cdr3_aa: CASSLVGRGGAEVETQYF

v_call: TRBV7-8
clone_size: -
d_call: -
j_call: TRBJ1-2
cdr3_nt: TGTGCCAGCAGCTTAACGGGGGCCCCCTATGGCTACACCTTC
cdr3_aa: CASSLTGAPYGYTF

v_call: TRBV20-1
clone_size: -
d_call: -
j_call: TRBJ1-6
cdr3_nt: TGCAGTGCTATAACCGGGACACTTTATAATTCACCCCTCCACTTT
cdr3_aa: CSAITGTLYNSPLHF

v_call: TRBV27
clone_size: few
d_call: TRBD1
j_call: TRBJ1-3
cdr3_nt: TGTGCTCAGCAGTTTCTTAGGTGCTGGACAGGGGGTTATGGGGGCACCATATATTTT
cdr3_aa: CAQQFLRCWTGGYGGTIYF

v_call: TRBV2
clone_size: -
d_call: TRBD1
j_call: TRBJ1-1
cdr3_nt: TGTGCCAGCAGTGAAGCGGGACAGGAAGCTTTCTTT
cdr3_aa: CASSEAGQEAFF

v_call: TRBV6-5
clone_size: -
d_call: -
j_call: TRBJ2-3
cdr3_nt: TGTGCCACCCAGACAGATACGCAGTATTTT
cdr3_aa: CATQTDTQYF

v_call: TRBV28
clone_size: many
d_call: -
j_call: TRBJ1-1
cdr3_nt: TGTGCCAGCAGACAGGGGAACACTGAAGCTTTCTTT
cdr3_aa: CASRQGNTEAFF

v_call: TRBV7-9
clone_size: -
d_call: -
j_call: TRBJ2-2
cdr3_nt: TGTGCCAGCAGCAGCCCTGGCGGAGCGAACACCGGGGAGCTGTTTTTT
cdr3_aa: CASSSPGGANTGELFF

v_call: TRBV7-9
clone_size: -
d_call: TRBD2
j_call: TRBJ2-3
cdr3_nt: TGTGCCAGCAGCACCGGACTAGCGGGGGGACTTTCCACAGATACGCAGTATTTT
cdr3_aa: CASSTGLAGGLSTDTQYF

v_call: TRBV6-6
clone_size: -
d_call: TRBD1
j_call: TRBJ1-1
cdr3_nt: TGTGCCAGCAGCCTAGGGGAGGGGGCGACGAACTCTGAAGCTTTCTTT
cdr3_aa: CASSLGEGATNSEAFF

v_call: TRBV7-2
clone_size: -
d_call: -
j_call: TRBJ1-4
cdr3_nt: TGCGCCAGCAGCGCCCAAGCGGGGGTTGGTGAAAAACTGTTTTTT
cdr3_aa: CASSAQAGVGEKLFF

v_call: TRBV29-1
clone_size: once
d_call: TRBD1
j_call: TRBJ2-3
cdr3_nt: TGCAGCGCCGGACAGGGGGCTATTGATACGCAGTATTTT
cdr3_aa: CSAGQGAIDTQYF

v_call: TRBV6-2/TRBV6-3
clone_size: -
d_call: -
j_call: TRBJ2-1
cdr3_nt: TGTGCCAGCAGTTACGGGACTCCTGAGCAGTTCTTC
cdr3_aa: CASSYGTPEQFF

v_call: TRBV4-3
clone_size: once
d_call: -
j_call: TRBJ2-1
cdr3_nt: TGCGCCAGCAGCCAATACGGTAGGACGGATGAGCAGTTCTTC
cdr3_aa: CASSQYGRTDEQFF